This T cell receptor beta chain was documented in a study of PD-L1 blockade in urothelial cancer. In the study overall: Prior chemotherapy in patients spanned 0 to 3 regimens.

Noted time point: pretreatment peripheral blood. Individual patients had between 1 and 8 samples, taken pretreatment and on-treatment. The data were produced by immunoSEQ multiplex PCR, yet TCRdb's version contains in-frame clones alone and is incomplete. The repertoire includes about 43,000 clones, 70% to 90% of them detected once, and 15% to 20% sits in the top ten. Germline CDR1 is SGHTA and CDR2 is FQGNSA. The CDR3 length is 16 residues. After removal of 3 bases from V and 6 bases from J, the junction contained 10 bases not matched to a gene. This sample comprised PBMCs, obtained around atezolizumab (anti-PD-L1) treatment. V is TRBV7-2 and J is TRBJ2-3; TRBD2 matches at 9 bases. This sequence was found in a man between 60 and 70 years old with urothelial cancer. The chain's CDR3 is CASSFKAGGFVDTQYF. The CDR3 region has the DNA TGTGCCAGCAGCTTTAAAGCGGGAGGCTTTGTGGATACGCAGTATTTT.